The next 12 T cell receptor beta chains were all read from a single sample in a study of blood T cell repertoires in COVID-19. Sequencing used immunoSEQ multiplex PCR; TCRdb keeps in-frame clones, though not all of them. The data show about 170,000 clones, approximately 74% seen once. The sequenced sample was peripheral blood. All receptors come from a woman over 75 with acute or convalescent COVID-19.

This sequence joins TRBV5-1 and TRBJ2-1; TRBD1 matches at 7 bases. This CDR3 has 17 residues. Germline-derived CDR1 and CDR2 are SGHRS and YFSETQ. With 3 bases clipped from V and 6 bases from J, the junction kept 15 bases outside the gene matches. This CDR3 reads CASSSLSTGSVSNEQFF. The CDR3 DNA reads TGCGCCAGCAGCTCCCTCTCGACAGGGTCAGTTTCCAATGAGCAGTTCTTC.

The V call is TRBV5-1, the J call TRBJ2-1; weak D call: TRBD2 (6 bases). Trimming shortened V by 0 bases and J by 6 bases, and 13 bases separated the two germline ends. The CDR3 runs to 15 residues. Germline loops: CDR1 SGHRS, CDR2 YFSETQ. The CDR3 bases are TGCGCCAGCAGCTTGGCCGCGGGACCCTTCAATGAGCAGTTCTTC. Its protein product is CASSLAAGPFNEQFF.

This clone has more than one count but fewer than ten. The DNA for the CDR3 is TGTGCCAGCAGTGGTCAAACACGGAGCTCCTACAATGAGCAGTTCTTC. Its translation: CASSGQTRSSYNEQFF. The chain uses TRBV25-1 and TRBJ2-1, with D unclear. There are 16 residues in the CDR3. With 4 bases removed from V and 0 bases from J, the gap between germline ends came to 13 bases. From germline, CDR1 is MGHDK and CDR2 SYGVNS.

This clone was counted a few times. The chain recombines TRBV19 with TRBJ1-1; TRBD1 is a possible D gene (6 bases). Trimming pared 6 bases from V and 1 base from J, leaving 12 bases between. Per germline, CDR1 LNHDA and CDR2 SQIVND (reference sequence). The CDR3 is 14 amino acids. The DNA for the CDR3 is TGTGCCAGTAGGTTACAGGGTACGAACACTGAAGCTTTCTTT. It encodes CASRLQGTNTEAFF.

CDR3 DNA sequence: TGCGCCAGCAGCGGATCCCCGAACTGGGACAGGGGGGATGAGCAGTTCTTC. Amino acid sequence: CASSGSPNWDRGDEQFF. This chain uses TRBV5-1 with TRBJ2-1; 11 positions agree with TRBD1. V gave up 4 bases and J gave up 8 bases; unmatched junction bases: 14. This CDR3 comprises 17 residues. The germline CDR1 and CDR2 sequences are SGHRS and YFSETQ.

For the CDR3, the DNA is TGTGCCAGCAGCTCGCACGGGGGGGCCTTATCACCCCTCCACTTT. Its translation is CASSSHGGALSPLHF. J is TRBJ1-6 and V is TRBV7-3, with D maybe TRBD1 (6 bases). Trimming stripped 4 bases from V and 10 bases from J, with 17 bases between. This CDR3 region has 15 residues. The germline CDR1 and CDR2 sequences are SGHTA and FQGTGA. Full variable domain (missing parts from reference TRBV7-3 and TRBJ1-6): GAGVSQTPSNKVTEKGKYVELRCDPISGHTALYWYRQSLGQGPEFLIYFQGTGAADDSGLPNDRFFAVRPEGSVSTLKIQRTERGDSAVYLCASSSHGGALSPLHFGNGTRLTVT.

This chain links TRBV28 with TRBJ2-2; TRBD1 agrees at 10 bases. CDR3 length: 14 residues. Unmatched junction bases numbered 6, after V lost 7 bases and J lost 7 bases. Germline V lookup: CDR1 MDHEN, CDR2 SYDVKM. The CDR3 nucleotides are TGTGCCAGCACTCGACAGGGGGCAAACGGGGAGCTGTTTTTT. Its translation is CASTRQGANGELFF. Complete variable domain (other parts from reference TRBV28 and TRBJ2-2): DVKVTQSSRYLVKRTGEKVFLECVQDMDHENMFWYRQDPGLGLRLIYFSYDVKMKEKGDIPEGYSVSREKKERFSLILESASTNQTSMYLCASTRQGANGELFFGEGSRLTVL.

This rearrangement joins TRBV28 to TRBJ2-7; 11 bases are shared with TRBD2. CDR3 size: 14 residues. Germline V gene data show CDR1 as MDHEN and CDR2 as SYDVKM. Losses at the gene ends were 10 bases for V and 1 base for J; bases not matched to a gene: 6. Here the CDR3 DNA reads TGTGCCACAATAGCGGGAGGGCCTTCCTACGAGCAGTACTTC. Translating gives CATIAGGPSYEQYF.

The J gene is TRBJ1-2, the V gene TRBV28, with TRBD1 matching 9 bases. CDR1 is MDHEN, CDR2 SYDVKM, per germline. Trimming removed 6 bases from V and 8 bases from J; junction bases left unmatched: 7. The CDR3 totals 13 residues. Here the CDR3 reads CASRSGQGSGYTF. CDR3 coding DNA: TGTGCCAGCAGGTCGGGACAGGGAAGCGGCTACACCTTC.

This clone was seen just once. V gene TRBV6-1 combines with J gene TRBJ2-1; 12 nucleotides match TRBD2. With 6 bases clipped from V and 9 bases from J, the junction kept 18 bases outside the gene matches. In germline, CDR1 is MNHNS, CDR2 SASEGT. The CDR3 loop spans 18 amino acids. The CDR3 loop is CASREYGVRLAGDGEQFF. CDR3 nucleotide sequence: TGTGCCAGCAGGGAATACGGGGTCCGACTAGCGGGAGACGGTGAGCAGTTCTTC.

This sequence joins TRBV28 and TRBJ1-4, with D uncertain. V lost 9 bases and J 8 bases, leaving 13 bases between the germline ends. From germline, CDR1 is MDHEN and CDR2 SYDVKM. The CDR3 has 12 residues. CDR3: CASGLDREKLFF. As DNA, the CDR3 is TGTGCCAGTGGGCTCGATCGGGAAAAACTGTTTTTT.

The chain has TRBV5-1 and TRBJ2-3; 11 positions agree with TRBD2. The germline CDR1 and CDR2 sequences are SGHRS and YFSETQ. This CDR3 spans 16 amino acids. J lost 3 bases, V lost 0 bases, and 3 bases had no gene match. CDR3 amino acids: CASSLALAGETDTQYF. The DNA of the CDR3 is TGCGCCAGCAGCTTGGCACTAGCGGGAGAAACAGATACGCAGTATTTT.